This T cell receptor beta chain was observed in a study of PD-1 blockade in classical Hodgkin lymphoma. Repertoires were generated with immunoSEQ multiplex PCR, while TCRdb's copy carries only in-frame clones and drops some. The sample has 35,000 to 55,000 clones, approximately 72% seen once; the top ten hold around 2.8%. Every patient had relapsed following autologous stem cell transplantation, and cohorts differed in brentuximab vedotin exposure. This clone was picked up a small number of times. Trimming at V came to 1 base and at J to 3 bases, leaving 2 bases not matched to a gene. Per germline, CDR1 SQVTM and CDR2 ANQGSEA. The CDR3 contains 14 residues.

The specimen comprised peripheral blood mononuclear cells (PBMCs), sampled before the second cycle of nivolumab. The clonotype comes from a human donor with classical Hodgkin lymphoma. The V and J genes are TRBV29-1 and TRBJ2-5, with TRBD2 matching over 10 bases. The CDR3 spells CSVEGLAGKETQYF. Written as DNA, the CDR3 is TGCAGCGTTGAAGGACTAGCGGGTAAAGAGACCCAGTACTTC.